One sample yielded the 20 T cell receptor beta chains listed below, sequenced in a study of technical replicates of blood from several donors. The data were produced by immunoSEQ multiplex PCR, yet TCRdb's version contains in-frame clones alone and is incomplete. Of about 88,000 clones listed, roughly 93% are singletons. The specimen sequenced was T cells isolated from PBMCs. These receptors came from a human donor in good health.

The chain carries TRBV28 and TRBJ1-5; D perhaps matches TRBD1 (5 bases). Between the trimmed V and J ends, which lost 0 bases and 7 bases, there was a span of 13 bases. Germline CDR1 and CDR2: MDHEN and SYDVKM. The CDR3 sequence is 15 residues long. The CDR3 is CASSLWDPRGQPQHF. CDR3 coding DNA: TGTGCCAGCAGTTTATGGGACCCAAGGGGACAGCCCCAGCATTTT.

The J gene is TRBJ2-3, the V gene TRBV27; D might be TRBD1 (5 bases). Germline CDR1 is MNHEY and CDR2 is SMNVEV (reference sequence). The CDR3 totals 15 residues. Trimming pared 4 bases from V and 1 base from J, leaving 12 bases between. The CDR3 sequence: CASSSLGAGTDTQYF. CDR3 nucleotides: TGTGCCAGCAGTTCTCTTGGGGCAGGCACAGATACGCAGTATTTT.

Here the CDR3 DNA reads TGCGCCAGCAGCCAAGACCCAGCCAGGGGCTACGAGCAGTACTTC. The encoded protein is CASSQDPARGYEQYF. The chain carries TRBV4-1 and TRBJ2-7, with a possible D match to TRBD1 (6 bases). Germline V gene lookup returns CDR1 MGHRA and CDR2 YSYEKL. V was shortened by 0 bases and J by 3 bases, with 12 bases between the two germline ends. The CDR3 covers 15 residues.

The chain has TRBV4-2 and TRBJ2-7, with 7 nucleotides matching TRBD1. From germline, CDR1 is LGHNA and CDR2 YNFKEQ. The V segment lost 4 bases and the J segment 4 bases; nucleotides outside the gene matches: 10. CDR3 size: 15 residues. The CDR3 coding sequence is TGTGCCAGCAGCCCCCATCTAGGACAGGAATACGAGCAGTACTTC. This gives the protein CASSPHLGQEYEQYF.

The V call is TRBV7-9, the J call TRBJ2-7; D perhaps matches TRBD2 (7 bases). The CDR3 extends over 13 amino acids. V was trimmed by 1 base and J by 6 bases, leaving 10 bases between them. The germline V gene has CDR1 SEHNR and CDR2 FQNEAQ (reference sequence). This CDR3 reads CASSLDGGLEQYF. The CDR3 nucleotides are TGTGCCAGCAGCTTAGACGGGGGGCTCGAGCAGTACTTC.

The chain employs TRBV4-1 and TRBJ2-1, with TRBD2 matching 8 bases. The CDR3 covers 17 residues. V was pared by 3 bases and J by 1 base, with 8 bases of the junction left unmatched. The germline V gene encodes CDR1 MGHRA and CDR2 YSYEKL. CDR3 nucleotides: TGCGCCAGCAGCCATAGGGAGCGGGGGAAATCCTACAATGAGCAGTTCTTC. Translation gives CASSHRERGKSYNEQFF.

J is TRBJ2-3 and V is TRBV21-1; the table's TRBD2 call for D was not verified on the DNA. TRBV21-1 is termed a pseudogene. The CDR3 runs 17 residues. The CDR3 loop is CASSTPTPGLATDTQYF. The DNA of the CDR3 is TGTGCCAGCAGCACACCCACGCCGGGACTAGCCACAGATACGCAGTATTTT.

The chain employs TRBV30 and TRBJ2-1; D may be TRBD1 (6 bases). This CDR3 has 15 residues. V was cut by 0 bases and J by 6 bases, with 15 bases left in between. Germline values: CDR1 GTSNPN, CDR2 SVGIG (reference sequence). In nucleotides, the CDR3 is TGTGCCTGGAGTGTACGCACAGGGTGGTTCAATGAGCAGTTCTTC. Translating gives CAWSVRTGWFNEQFF.

The chain links TRBV6-1 to TRBJ1-5, with D possibly TRBD1 on 6 matching bases. Trimming left V 10 bases short and J 4 bases short, with 11 bases between. Looked up from germline, CDR1 is MNHNS and CDR2 is SASEGT. This CDR3 has 12 residues. The CDR3 DNA sequence: TGTGCCATTCGAGGGGGAAATCAGCCCCAGCATTTT. Translating gives CAIRGGNQPQHF.

CDR3 DNA: TGTGCCAGCCAGACTAGCGGGAGAGGCGGGGAGCTGTTTTTT. Amino acids: CASQTSGRGGELFF. The V and J genes are TRBV6-6 and TRBJ2-2; TRBD2 agrees at 12 bases. The germline V gene has CDR1 MNHNY and CDR2 SVGAGI (reference sequence). This CDR3 is built from 14 residues. J was trimmed by 7 bases and V by 8 bases; bases with no gene match: 5.

The genes are TRBV27 and TRBJ2-7, with D possibly being TRBD2 (5 bases). Germline V gene lookup returns CDR1 MNHEY and CDR2 SMNVEV (reference sequence). The V and J ends lost 4 bases and 2 bases respectively, with 9 bases between them. This CDR3 spans 13 amino acids. The CDR3: CASSSGVTYEQYF. DNA of the CDR3: TGTGCCAGCAGTTCCGGGGTGACCTACGAGCAGTACTTC.

The chain is built from TRBV5-1 and TRBJ2-4; TRBD1 aligns across 11 bases. Losses at the gene ends were 4 bases for V and 7 bases for J; bases not matched to a gene: 4. The CDR3 is 14 residues long. Germline V lookup: CDR1 SGHRS, CDR2 YFSETQ. The CDR3, as DNA: TGCGCCAGCAGCCACGGGACAGGGGGGAACATTCAGTACTTC. Protein sequence: CASSHGTGGNIQYF.

Of note for this clone: The same CDR3 is also encoded by other DNA sequences in this sample. The chain carries TRBV5-1 and TRBJ2-7; a weak D match, TRBD2 (6 bases). In germline, CDR1 is SGHRS, CDR2 YFSETQ. V lost 0 bases and J 1 base, leaving 8 bases between the germline ends. CDR3 length: 14 residues. The CDR3 loop is CASSLERASYEQYF. The CDR3, as DNA: TGCGCCAGCAGCTTGGAGCGGGCTTCCTACGAGCAGTACTTC.

A single count supports this clone. The chain combines TRBV29-1 with TRBJ1-2; 9 nucleotides line up with TRBD1. Germline CDR1 reads SQVTM; CDR2 reads ANQGSEA. The CDR3 has 14 residues. V was pared by 4 bases and J by 1 base, with 4 bases of the junction left unmatched. The CDR3 nucleotides are TGCAGCGTTGGGGGGACAGGGATTAACTATGGCTACACCTTC. Amino acids: CSVGGTGINYGYTF.

The chain uses TRBV18 and TRBJ2-1; D is ambiguous. V was shortened by 3 bases and J by 4 bases, with 10 bases between the two germline ends. This CDR3 comprises 14 residues. The germline V gene has CDR1 KGHSH and CDR2 LQKENI. In nucleotides, the CDR3 is TGTGCCAGCTCACCTTCGACAAGTTACAATGAGCAGTTCTTC. This gives the protein CASSPSTSYNEQFF.

This clone is a singleton in its sample. The chain uses TRBV6-1 and TRBJ1-3; the match to TRBD1 covers 7 bases. CDR1 MNHNS and CDR2 SASEGT come from the germline V gene. This CDR3 spans 16 amino acids. The trim removed 3 bases at V and 3 bases at J, leaving 8 bases unmatched. CDR3 residues: CASSDLRGAGGNTIYF. The CDR3 coding sequence is TGTGCCAGCAGTGACCTCAGGGGGGCCGGTGGAAACACCATATATTTT.

The chain has TRBV20-1 and TRBJ2-1; the D is unclear. This CDR3 region has 11 residues. Trimming took 8 bases from V and 6 from J, leaving 11 bases between them. The germline CDR1 and CDR2 sequences are DFQATT and SNEGSKA (reference sequence). The CDR3 protein is CSSIDGNEQFF. The CDR3 DNA is TGCAGTTCCATAGATGGCAATGAGCAGTTCTTC.

The chain is built from TRBV30 and TRBJ1-2; D not certain. Trimming cost V 4 bases and J 4 bases, with 13 bases left between them. CDR1 and CDR2 (germline): GTSNPN, SVGIG (reference sequence). The CDR3 extends over 13 amino acids. The CDR3 coding sequence is TGTGCCTGGATGGAAGCGAACCTCTATGGCTACACCTTC. Translated: CAWMEANLYGYTF. The full variable domain, rest sourced from reference TRBV30 and TRBJ1-2, is SQTIHQWPATLVQPVGSPLSLECTVEGTSNPNLYWYRQAAGRGLQLLFYSVGIGQISSEVPQNLSASRPQDRQFILSSKKLLLSDSGFYLCAWMEANLYGYTFGSGTRLTVV.

The chain uses TRBV19 and TRBJ2-7, with D perhaps matching TRBD1 (5 bases). Trimming stripped 5 bases from V and 6 bases from J, with 11 bases between. CDR3 length equals 12 residues. Germline loops: CDR1 LNHDA, CDR2 SQIVND (reference sequence). In DNA form, the CDR3 reads TGTGCCAGTAGTCCGCAGGGTGGCGAGCAGTACTTC. Translated: CASSPQGGEQYF.

The chain employs TRBV4-1 and TRBJ2-5; D not resolved. Trimming pared 5 bases from V and 2 bases from J, leaving 12 bases between. The CDR3 is 14 amino acids. CDR1 MGHRA and CDR2 YSYEKL come from the germline V gene. CDR3 amino acids: CASSSFRSQETQYF. For the CDR3, the DNA is TGCGCCAGCAGCTCATTCCGGAGTCAAGAGACCCAGTACTTC.